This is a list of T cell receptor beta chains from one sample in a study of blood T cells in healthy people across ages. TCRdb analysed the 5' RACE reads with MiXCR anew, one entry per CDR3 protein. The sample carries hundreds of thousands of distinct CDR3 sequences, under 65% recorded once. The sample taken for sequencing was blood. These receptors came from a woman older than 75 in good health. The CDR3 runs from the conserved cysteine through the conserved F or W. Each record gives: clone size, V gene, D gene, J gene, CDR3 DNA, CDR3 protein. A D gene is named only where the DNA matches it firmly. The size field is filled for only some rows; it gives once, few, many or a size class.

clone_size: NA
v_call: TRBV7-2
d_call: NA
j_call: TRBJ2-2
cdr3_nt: TGTGCCAGCAGCTGCTGGGAAACCGGGGAGCTGTTTTTT
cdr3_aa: CASSCWETGELFF

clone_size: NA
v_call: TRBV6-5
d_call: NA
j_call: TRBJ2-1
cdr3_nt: TGTGCCAGCAGATTGACTGGGCCTTACGATGAGCAGTTCTTC
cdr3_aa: CASRLTGPYDEQFF

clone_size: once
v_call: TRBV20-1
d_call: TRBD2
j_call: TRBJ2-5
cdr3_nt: TGCAGTGCTAGTCTCTCGACTAGCAATCAAGAGACCCAGTACTTC
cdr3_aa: CSASLSTSNQETQYF

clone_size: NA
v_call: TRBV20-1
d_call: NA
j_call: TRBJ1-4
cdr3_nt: TGCAGTGCTAGACCCCTCGGAATAAACGAGGGGGGAAAACTGTTTTTT
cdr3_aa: CSARPLGINEGGKLFF

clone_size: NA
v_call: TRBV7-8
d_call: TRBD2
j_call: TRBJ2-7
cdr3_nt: TGTGCCAGCAGCTTAATAGCGGGAAGTCCCACTAACGAGCAGTACTTC
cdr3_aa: CASSLIAGSPTNEQYF

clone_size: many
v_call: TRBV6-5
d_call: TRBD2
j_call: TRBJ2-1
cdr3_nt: TGTGCCAGCAGGGGACTAGCGGGGGTTACCTCCTACAATGAGCAGTTCTTC
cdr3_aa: CASRGLAGVTSYNEQFF

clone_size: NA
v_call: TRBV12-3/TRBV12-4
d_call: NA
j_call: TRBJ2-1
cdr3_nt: TGTGCCAGCAGTCCACTAGCTCCCGGGAATGAGCAGTTCTTC
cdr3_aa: CASSPLAPGNEQFF

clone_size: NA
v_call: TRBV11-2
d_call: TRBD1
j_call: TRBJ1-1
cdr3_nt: TGTGCCAGCGGCTGGACAGGGAACACTGAAGCTTTCTTT
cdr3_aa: CASGWTGNTEAFF

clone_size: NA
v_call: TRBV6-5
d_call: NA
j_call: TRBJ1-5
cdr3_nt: TGTGCCAGCCGGTCAGCCAGGACCCAGCCCCAGCATTTT
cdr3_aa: CASRSARTQPQHF

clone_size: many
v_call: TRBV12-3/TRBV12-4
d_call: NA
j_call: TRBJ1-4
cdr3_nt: TGTGCCAGCAGTCCTACTTCTGCGGGTGATCCGCGAAAACTGTTTTTT
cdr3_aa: CASSPTSAGDPRKLFF